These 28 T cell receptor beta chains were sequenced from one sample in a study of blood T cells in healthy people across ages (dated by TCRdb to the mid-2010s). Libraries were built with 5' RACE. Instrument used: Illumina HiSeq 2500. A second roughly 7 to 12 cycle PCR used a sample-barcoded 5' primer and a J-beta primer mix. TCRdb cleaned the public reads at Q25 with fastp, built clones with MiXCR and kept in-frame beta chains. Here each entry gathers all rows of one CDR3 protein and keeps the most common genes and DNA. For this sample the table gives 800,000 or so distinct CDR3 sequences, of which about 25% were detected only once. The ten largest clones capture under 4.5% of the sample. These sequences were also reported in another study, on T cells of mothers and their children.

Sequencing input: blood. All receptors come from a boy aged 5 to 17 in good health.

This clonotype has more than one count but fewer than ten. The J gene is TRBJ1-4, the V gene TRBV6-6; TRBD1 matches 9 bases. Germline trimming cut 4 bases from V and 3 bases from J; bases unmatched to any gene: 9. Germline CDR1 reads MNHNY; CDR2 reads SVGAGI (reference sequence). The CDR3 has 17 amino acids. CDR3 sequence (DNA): TGTGCCAGCAGTTCCACAGGGGGCAGGGCGGCTAATGAAAAACTGTTTTTT. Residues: CASSSTGGRAANEKLFF.

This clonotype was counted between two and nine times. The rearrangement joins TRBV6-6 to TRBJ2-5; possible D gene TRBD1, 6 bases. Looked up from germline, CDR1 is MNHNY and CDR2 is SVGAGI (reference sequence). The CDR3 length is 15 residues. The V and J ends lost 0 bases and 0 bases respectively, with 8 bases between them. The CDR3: CASSYSHRDQETQYF. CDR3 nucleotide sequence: TGTGCCAGCAGTTACTCCCACAGGGACCAAGAGACCCAGTACTTC.

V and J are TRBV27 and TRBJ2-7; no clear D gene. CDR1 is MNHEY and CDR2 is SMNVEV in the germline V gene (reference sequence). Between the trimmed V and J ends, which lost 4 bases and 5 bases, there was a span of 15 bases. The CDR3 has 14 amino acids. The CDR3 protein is CASSSLSRTHEQYF. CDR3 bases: TGTGCCAGCAGTTCGCTCTCGAGAACCCACGAGCAGTACTTC.

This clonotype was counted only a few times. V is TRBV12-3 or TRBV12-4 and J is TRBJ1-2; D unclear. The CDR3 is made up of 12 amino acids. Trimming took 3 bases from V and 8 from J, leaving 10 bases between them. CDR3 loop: CASSFWEGGYTF. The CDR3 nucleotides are TGTGCCAGCAGTTTTTGGGAGGGAGGCTACACCTTC.

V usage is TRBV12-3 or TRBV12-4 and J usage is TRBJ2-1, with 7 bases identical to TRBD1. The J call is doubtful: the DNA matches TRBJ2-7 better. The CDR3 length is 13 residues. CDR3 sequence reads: CASRPTGSPEQYF. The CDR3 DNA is TGTGCCAGCAGACCGACAGGGTCCCCCGAGCAGTACTTC.

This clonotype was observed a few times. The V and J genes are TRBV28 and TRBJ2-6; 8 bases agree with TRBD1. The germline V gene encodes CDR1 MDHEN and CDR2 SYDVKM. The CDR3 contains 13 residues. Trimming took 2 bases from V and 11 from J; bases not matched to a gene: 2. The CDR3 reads CASSLGTGYVLTF. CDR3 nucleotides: TGTGCCAGCAGTTTAGGGACAGGATACGTCCTGACTTTC.

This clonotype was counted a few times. The chain's CDR3 is CASSKGGQGDESYNEQFF. The DNA of the CDR3 is TGTGCCAGCAGCAAAGGGGGCCAGGGGGACGAATCCTACAATGAGCAGTTCTTC. The chain recombines TRBV21-1 with TRBJ2-1; TRBD1, the table's D call, lacks a check against the DNA. TRBV21-1 has pseudogene status. This CDR3 region has 18 residues.

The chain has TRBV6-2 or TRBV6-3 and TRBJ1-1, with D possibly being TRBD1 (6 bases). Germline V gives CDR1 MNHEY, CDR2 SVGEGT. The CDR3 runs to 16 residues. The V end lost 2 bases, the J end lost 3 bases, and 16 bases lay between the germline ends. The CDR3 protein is CASSYPITGRDTEAFF. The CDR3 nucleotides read TGTGCCAGCAGTTACCCCATAACAGGGAGGGACACTGAAGCTTTCTTT.

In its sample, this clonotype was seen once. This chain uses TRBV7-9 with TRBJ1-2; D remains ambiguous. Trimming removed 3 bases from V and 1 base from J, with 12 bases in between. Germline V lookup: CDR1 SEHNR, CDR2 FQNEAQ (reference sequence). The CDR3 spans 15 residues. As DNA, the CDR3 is TGTGCCAGCAGCTTCTACACAAACAGTAACTATGGCTACACCTTC. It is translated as CASSFYTNSNYGYTF.

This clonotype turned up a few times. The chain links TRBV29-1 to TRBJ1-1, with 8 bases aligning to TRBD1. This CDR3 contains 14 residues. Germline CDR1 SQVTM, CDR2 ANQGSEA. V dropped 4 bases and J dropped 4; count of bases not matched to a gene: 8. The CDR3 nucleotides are TGCAGCGTTGGCCCGGTGACAGGGGCCACTGAAGCTTTCTTT. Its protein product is CSVGPVTGATEAFF.

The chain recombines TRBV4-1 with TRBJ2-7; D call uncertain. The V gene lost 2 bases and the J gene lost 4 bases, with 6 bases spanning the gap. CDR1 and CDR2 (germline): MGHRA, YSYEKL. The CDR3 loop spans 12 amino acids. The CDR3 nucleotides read TGCGCCAGCAGCCAACCGGGTTACGAGCAGTACTTC. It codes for CASSQPGYEQYF.

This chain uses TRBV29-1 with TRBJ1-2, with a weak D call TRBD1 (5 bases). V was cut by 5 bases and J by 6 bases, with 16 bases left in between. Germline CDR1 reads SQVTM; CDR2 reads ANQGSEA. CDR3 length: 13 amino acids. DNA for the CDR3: TGCAGCGTTACAGCGCAGGGAGGTAATGGCTACACCTTC. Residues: CSVTAQGGNGYTF.

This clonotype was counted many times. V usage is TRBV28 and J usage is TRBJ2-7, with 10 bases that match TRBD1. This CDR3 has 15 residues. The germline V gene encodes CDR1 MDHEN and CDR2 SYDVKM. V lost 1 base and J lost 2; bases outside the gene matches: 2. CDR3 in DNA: TGTGCCAGCAGTTTATTGGGACAGGGGACCTACGAGCAGTACTTC. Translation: CASSLLGQGTYEQYF.

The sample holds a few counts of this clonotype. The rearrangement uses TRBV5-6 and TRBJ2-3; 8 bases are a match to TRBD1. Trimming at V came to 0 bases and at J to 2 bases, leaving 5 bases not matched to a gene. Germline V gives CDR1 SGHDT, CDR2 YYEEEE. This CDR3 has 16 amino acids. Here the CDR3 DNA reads TGTGCCAGCAGCTTGGGACCGGGACAGGTCACAGATACGCAGTATTTT. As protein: CASSLGPGQVTDTQYF.

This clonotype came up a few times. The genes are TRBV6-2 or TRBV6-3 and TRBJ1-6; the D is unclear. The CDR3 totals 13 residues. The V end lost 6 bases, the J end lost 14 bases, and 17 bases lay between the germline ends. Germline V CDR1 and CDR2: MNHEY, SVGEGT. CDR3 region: CASRKASGMTLHF. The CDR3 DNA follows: TGTGCCAGCAGGAAAGCTTCTGGGATGACCCTCCACTTT.

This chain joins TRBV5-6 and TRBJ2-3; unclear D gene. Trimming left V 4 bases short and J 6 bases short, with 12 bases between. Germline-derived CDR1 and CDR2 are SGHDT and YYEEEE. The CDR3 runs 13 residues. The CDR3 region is CASSAWGVDTQYF. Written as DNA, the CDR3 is TGTGCCAGCAGCGCTTGGGGTGTGGATACGCAGTATTTT.

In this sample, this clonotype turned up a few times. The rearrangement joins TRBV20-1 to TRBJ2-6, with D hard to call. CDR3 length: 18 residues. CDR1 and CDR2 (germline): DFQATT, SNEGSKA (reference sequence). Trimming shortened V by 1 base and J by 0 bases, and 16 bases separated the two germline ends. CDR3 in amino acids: CSARGARPLDSGANVLTF. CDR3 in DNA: TGCAGTGCTAGAGGCGCCAGGCCCCTGGACTCTGGGGCCAACGTCCTGACTTTC.

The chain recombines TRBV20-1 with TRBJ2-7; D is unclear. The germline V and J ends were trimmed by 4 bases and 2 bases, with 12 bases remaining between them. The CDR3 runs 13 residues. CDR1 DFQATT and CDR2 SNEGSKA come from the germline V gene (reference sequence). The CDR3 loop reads CSATPTGPYEQYF. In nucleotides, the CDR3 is TGCAGTGCTACCCCGACTGGTCCCTACGAGCAGTACTTC.

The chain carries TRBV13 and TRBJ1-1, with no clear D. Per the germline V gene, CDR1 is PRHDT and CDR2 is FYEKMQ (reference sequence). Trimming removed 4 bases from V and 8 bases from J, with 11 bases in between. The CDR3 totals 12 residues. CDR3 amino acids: CASSSIHIEAFF. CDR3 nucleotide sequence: TGTGCCAGCAGCTCAATCCATATCGAAGCTTTCTTT. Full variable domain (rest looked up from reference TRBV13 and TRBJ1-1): AAGVIQSPRHLIKEKRETATLKCYPIPRHDTVYWYQQGPGQDPQFLISFYEKMQSDKGSIPDRFSAQQFSDYHSELNMSSLELGDSALYFCASSSIHIEAFFGQGTRLTVV.

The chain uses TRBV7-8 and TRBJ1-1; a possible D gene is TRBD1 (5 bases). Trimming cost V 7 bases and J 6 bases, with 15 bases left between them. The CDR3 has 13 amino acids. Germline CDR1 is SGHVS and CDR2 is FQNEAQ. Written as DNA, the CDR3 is TGTGCCAGCACCATCGTCGGGACGGCTGAAGCTTTCTTT. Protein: CASTIVGTAEAFF.

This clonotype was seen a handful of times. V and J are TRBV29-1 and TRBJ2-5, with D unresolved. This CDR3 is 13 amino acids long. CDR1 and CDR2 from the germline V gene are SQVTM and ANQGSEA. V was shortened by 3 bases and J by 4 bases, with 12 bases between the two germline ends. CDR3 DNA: TGCAGCGTTGATAAGGGCTCCGCAGAGACCCAGTACTTC. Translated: CSVDKGSAETQYF.

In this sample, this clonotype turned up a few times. The CDR3 DNA reads as TGTGCCAGCAGAGAGGGACAGGGGGCTTACACCATATATTTT. Amino acid sequence: CASREGQGAYTIYF. The chain recombines TRBV28 with TRBJ1-3; 12 bases are a match to TRBD1. The junction had 5 bases not matched to a gene; V was cut back by 6 bases and J by 8 bases. This CDR3 contains 14 residues. Germline assignment: CDR1 MDHEN and CDR2 SYDVKM.

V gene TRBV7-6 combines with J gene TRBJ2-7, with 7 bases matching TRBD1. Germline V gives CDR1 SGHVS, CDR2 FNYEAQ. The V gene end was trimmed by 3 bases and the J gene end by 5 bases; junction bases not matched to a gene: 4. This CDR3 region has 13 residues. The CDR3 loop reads CASSLETGNEQYF. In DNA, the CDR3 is TGTGCCAGCAGCTTGGAGACAGGGAACGAGCAGTACTTC.

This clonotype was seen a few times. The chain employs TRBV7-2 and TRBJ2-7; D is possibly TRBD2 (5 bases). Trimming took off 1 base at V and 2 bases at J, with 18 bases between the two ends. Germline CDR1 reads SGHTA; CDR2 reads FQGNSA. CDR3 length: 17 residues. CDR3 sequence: CASSLVPASLNPYEQYF. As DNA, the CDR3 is TGTGCCAGCAGCTTAGTCCCCGCTAGCCTGAACCCCTACGAGCAGTACTTC. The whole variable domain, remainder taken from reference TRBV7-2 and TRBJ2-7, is GAGVSQSPSNKVTEKGKDVELRCDPISGHTALYWYRQSLGQGLEFLIYFQGNSAPDKSGLPSDRFSAERTGGSVSTLTIQRTQQEDSAVYLCASSLVPASLNPYEQYFGPGTRLTVT.

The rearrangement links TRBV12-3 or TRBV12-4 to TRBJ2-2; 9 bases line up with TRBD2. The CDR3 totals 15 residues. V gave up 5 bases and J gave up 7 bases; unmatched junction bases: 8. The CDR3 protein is CASSPGLAPIGELFF. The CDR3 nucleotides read TGTGCCAGCAGTCCGGGACTAGCCCCGATCGGGGAGCTGTTTTTT.

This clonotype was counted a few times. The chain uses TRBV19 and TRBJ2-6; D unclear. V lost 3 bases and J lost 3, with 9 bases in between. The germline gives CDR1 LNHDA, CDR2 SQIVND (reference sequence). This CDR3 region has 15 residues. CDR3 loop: CASSILPDGANVLTF. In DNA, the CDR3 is TGTGCCAGTAGTATTCTCCCGGATGGGGCCAACGTCCTGACTTTC.

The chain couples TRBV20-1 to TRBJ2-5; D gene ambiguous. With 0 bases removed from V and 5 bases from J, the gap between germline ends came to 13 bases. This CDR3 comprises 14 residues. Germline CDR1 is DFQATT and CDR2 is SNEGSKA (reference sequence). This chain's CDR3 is CSARDRVGRETQYF. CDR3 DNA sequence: TGCAGTGCTAGAGATCGGGTCGGCAGGGAGACCCAGTACTTC.

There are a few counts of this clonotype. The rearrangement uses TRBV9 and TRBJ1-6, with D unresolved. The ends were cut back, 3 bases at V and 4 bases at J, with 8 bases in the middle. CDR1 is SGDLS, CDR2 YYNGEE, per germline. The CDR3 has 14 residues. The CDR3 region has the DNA TGTGCCAGCAGCGCCGGACCTTATAATTCACCCCTCCACTTT. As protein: CASSAGPYNSPLHF.